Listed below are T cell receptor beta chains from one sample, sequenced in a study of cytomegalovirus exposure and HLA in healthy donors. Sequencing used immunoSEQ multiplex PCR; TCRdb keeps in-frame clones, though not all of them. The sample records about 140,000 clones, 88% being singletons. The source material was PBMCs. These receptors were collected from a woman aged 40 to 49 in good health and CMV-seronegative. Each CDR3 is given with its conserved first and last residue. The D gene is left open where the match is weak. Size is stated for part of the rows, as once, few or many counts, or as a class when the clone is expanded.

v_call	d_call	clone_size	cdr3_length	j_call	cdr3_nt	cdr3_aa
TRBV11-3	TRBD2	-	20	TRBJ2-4	TGTGCCAGCAGCTTAAGAACCGGGACTAGCGGGAGGGCGACCAAAAACATTCAGTACTTC	CASSLRTGTSGRATKNIQYF
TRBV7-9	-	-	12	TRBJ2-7	TGTGCCAGCAGCTTAGGCAGGGTCGAGCAGTACTTC	CASSLGRVEQYF
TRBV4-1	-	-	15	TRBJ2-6	TGCGCCAGCAGCCAAGACGGCTCTGGGGCCAACGTCCTGACTTTC	CASSQDGSGANVLTF
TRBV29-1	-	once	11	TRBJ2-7	TGCAGCGGGACAGTTGCCTACGAGCAGTACTTC	CSGTVAYEQYF
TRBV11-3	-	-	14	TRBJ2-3	TGTGCCAGCGTTCCCCAGGGGGGTGGAGATACGCAGTATTTT	CASVPQGGGDTQYF
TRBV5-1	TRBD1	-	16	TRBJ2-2	TGCGCCAGCAGCGCCCGGGACAGGGATTTGGCCGGGGAGCTGTTTTTT	CASSARDRDLAGELFF
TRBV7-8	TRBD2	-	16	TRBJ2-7	TGTGCCAGCAGCATCAGAGGGACTAGCGGGAGTTACGAGCAGTACTTC	CASSIRGTSGSYEQYF
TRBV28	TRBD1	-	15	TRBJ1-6	TGTGCCAGCAGTTCGACAGGGGAAGGGATCTCACCCCTCCACTTT	CASSSTGEGISPLHF
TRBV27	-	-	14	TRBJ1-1	TGTGCCAGCAGTAAGGACAGCGTGAGGGCTGAAGCTTTCTTT	CASSKDSVRAEAFF
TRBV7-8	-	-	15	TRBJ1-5	TGTGCCAGCAGCTCAATGGGGGCTAGCAATCAGCCCCAGCATTTT	CASSSMGASNQPQHF
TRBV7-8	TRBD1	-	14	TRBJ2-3	TGTGCCAGCAGCTTGGACACGACAGGGGATACGCAGTATTTT	CASSLDTTGDTQYF
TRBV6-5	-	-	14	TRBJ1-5	TGTGCCAGCAGTTACTCGAAGGCGGTTCAGCCCCAGCATTTT	CASSYSKAVQPQHF
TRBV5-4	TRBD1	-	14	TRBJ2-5	TGTGCCAGCAGCCTAGGACAGGGACAAGAGACCCAGTACTTC	CASSLGQGQETQYF
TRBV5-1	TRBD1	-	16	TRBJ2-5	TGCGCCAGCAGCTTCGGGCCGACAGGGGGCCCTGAGACCCAGTACTTC	CASSFGPTGGPETQYF
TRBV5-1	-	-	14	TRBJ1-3	TGCGCCAGCTCGGGGTCCGACGCTGGAAACACCATATATTTT	CASSGSDAGNTIYF
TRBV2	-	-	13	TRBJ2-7	TGTGCCAGCTCACGACAGGACCCCTACGAGCAGTACTTC	CASSRQDPYEQYF
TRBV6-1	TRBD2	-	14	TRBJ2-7	TGTGCCAGCAGCGGACTAGCGGGTACCTACGAGCAGTACTTC	CASSGLAGTYEQYF
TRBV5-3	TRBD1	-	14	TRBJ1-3	TGTGCCAGAAGCTTTCCGGGACAGGGAAACACCATATATTTT	CARSFPGQGNTIYF
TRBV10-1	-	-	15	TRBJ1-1	TGCGCCAGCAGTGAGTGGGTCGCCGGGAGAACTGAAGCTTTCTTT	CASSEWVAGRTEAFF
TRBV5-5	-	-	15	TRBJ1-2	TGTGCCAGCAGCTTGGCATTAGCCCAGAACTATGGCTACACCTTC	CASSLALAQNYGYTF
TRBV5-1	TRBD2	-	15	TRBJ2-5	TGCGCCAGCAGCTTGGGGTCTAGCGGGAAAGAGACCCAGTACTTC	CASSLGSSGKETQYF
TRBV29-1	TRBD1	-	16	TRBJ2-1	TGCAGCGTTGAGGCGGGACAGGGCATCTCCTACAATGAGCAGTTCTTC	CSVEAGQGISYNEQFF
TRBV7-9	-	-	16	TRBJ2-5	TGTTCCAGCGAGACTCATGGAGGGGCTAGCCAAGAGACCCAGTACTTC	CSSETHGGASQETQYF
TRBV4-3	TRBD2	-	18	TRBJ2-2	TGCGCCAGCAGCCGCCGCCCCGGGACTAGCGGCGACACCGGGGAGCTGTTTTTT	CASSRRPGTSGDTGELFF
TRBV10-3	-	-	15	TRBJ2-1	TGTGCCATCAGTGAGTCCCCATTAGGGGCCAATGAGCAGTTCTTC	CAISESPLGANEQFF
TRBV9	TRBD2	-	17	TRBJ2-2	TGTGCCAGCAGCGTAGCCCCTAGCGGGAGCGGGACCGGGGAGCTGTTTTTT	CASSVAPSGSGTGELFF
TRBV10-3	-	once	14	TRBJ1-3	TGTGCCATCAGCTCACCGCGGGCTGGAAACACCATATATTTT	CAISSPRAGNTIYF
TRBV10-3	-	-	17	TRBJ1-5	TGTGCCATCAGTGAGTCGATAGGTAACAGGCCGAATCAGCCCCAGCATTTT	CAISESIGNRPNQPQHF
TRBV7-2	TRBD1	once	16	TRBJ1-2	TGTGCCAGCAGCTTGGAGACAGGGGGCGCCAACTATGGCTACACCTTC	CASSLETGGANYGYTF
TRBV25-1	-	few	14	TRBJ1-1	TGTGCCAGCAGTGAGGCTCGGACATCTTGGGGAGCTTTCTTT	CASSEARTSWGAFF
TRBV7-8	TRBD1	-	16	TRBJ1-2	TGTGCCAGCAGCTTAGTACGCGTGGACAGGGGGGATGGCTACACCTTC	CASSLVRVDRGDGYTF
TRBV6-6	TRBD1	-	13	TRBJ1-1	TGTGCCAGCAGCCGACAGGGGGGCACTGAAGCTTTCTTT	CASSRQGGTEAFF
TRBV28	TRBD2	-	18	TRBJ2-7	TGTGCCAGCAGGCCCTCCGCGGACCTCCTAGCGGGAAGGTACGAGCAGTACTTC	CASRPSADLLAGRYEQYF
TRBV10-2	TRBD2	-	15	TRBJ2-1	TGCGCCAGCAGTCGCGGACTAGCGGGAAACAATGAGCAGTTCTTC	CASSRGLAGNNEQFF
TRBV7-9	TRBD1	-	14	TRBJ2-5	TGTGCCAGCAGCTCGCAAAACAGGGGAGAGACCCAGTACTTC	CASSSQNRGETQYF
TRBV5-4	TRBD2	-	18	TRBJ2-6	TGTGCCAGCAGCATAGCGGGAGGATCCTTCTCTGGGGCCAACGTCCTGACTTTC	CASSIAGGSFSGANVLTF
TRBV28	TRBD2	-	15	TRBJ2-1	TGTGCCAGCAGCTCTAGCGGAGAGAGCTACAATGAGCAGTTCTTC	CASSSSGESYNEQFF
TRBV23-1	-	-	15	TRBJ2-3	TGCGCGCGCAGGGGGGATAGCGGACGCACAGATACGCAGTATTTT	CARRGDSGRTDTQYF
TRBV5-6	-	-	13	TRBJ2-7	TGTGCCAGCAGCTTGGACAGGGCAAGCGAGCAGTACTTC	CASSLDRASEQYF
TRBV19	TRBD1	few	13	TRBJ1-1	TGTGCCACCACGACAGGGGAGAACACTGAAGCTTTCTTT	CATTTGENTEAFF
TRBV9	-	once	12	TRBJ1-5	TGTGCCAGCCGGCCGGGGAATCAGCCCCAGCATTTT	CASRPGNQPQHF
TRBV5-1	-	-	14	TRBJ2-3	TGCGCCAGCAGCTTACCCCTCACCGGAGATACGCAGTATTTT	CASSLPLTGDTQYF